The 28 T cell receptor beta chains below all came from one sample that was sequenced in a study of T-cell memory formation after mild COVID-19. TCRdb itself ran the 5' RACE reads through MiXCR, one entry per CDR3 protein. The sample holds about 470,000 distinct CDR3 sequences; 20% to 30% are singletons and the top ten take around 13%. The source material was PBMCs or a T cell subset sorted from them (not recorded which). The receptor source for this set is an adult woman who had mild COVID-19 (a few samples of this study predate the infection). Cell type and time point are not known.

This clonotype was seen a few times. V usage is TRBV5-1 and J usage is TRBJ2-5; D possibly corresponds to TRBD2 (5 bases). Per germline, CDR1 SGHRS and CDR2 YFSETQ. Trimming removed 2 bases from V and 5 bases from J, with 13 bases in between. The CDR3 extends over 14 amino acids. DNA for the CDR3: TGCGCCAGCAGCTTCTCCGGGGATGGCGAGACCCAGTACTTC. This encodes CASSFSGDGETQYF.

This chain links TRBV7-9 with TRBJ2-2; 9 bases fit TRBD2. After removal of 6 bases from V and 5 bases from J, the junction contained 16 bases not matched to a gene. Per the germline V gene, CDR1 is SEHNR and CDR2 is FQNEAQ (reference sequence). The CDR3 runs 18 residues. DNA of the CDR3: TGTGCCAGCAGTCCCGGGGTAGCGGGAGAGGTCGAGACCGGGGAGCTGTTTTTT. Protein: CASSPGVAGEVETGELFF. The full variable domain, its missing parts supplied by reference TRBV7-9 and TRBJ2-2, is DTGVSQNPRHKITKRGQNVTFRCDPISEHNRLYWYRQTLGQGPEFLTYFQNEAQLEKSRLLSDRFSAERPKGSFSTLEIQRTEQGDSAMYLCASSPGVAGEVETGELFFGEGSRLTVL.

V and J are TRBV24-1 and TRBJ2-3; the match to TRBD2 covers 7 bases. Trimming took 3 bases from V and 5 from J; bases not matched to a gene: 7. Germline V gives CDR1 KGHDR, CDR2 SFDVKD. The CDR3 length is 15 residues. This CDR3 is CATSDPRTREDTQYF. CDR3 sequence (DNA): TGTGCCACCAGTGATCCCCGGACTAGAGAAGATACGCAGTATTTT.

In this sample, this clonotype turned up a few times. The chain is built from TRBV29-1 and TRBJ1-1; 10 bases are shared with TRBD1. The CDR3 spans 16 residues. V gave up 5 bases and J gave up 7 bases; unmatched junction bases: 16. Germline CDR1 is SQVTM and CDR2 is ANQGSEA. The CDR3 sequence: CSVIQYYSGTGVEAFF. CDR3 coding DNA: TGCAGCGTTATTCAATACTACTCCGGGACAGGGGTTGAAGCTTTCTTT.

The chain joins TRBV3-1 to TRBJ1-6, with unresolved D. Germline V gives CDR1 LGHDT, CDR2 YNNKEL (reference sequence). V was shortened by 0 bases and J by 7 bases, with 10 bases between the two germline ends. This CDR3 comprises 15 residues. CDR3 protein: CASSQDPGSNSPLHF. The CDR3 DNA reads TGTGCCAGCAGCCAAGATCCGGGTTCCAATTCACCCCTCCACTTT.

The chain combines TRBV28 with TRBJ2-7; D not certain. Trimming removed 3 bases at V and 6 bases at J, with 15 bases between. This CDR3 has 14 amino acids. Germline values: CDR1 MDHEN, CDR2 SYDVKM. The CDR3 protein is CASSFPGKVLEQYF. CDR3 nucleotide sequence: TGTGCCAGCAGTTTCCCGGGTAAAGTCCTCGAGCAGTACTTC.

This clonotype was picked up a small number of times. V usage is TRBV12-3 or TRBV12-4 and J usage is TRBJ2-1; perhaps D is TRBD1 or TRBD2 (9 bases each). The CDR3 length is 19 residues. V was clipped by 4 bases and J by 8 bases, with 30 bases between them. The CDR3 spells CASSYDRGASGKLGYEQFF. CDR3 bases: TGTGCCAGCAGTTACGACAGGGGGGCTAGCGGGAAACTAGGGTATGAGCAGTTCTTC.

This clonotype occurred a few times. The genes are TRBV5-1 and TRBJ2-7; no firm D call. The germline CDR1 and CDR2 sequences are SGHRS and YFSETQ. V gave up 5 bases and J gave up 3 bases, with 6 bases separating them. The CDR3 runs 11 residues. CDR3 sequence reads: CASRNRYEQYF. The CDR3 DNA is TGCGCCAGCAGAAACCGCTACGAGCAGTACTTC.

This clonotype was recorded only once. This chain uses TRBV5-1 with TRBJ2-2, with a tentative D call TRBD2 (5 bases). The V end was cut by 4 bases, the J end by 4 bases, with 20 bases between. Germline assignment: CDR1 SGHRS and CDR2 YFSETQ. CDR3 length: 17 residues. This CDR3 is CASSLGRVGGSTGELFF. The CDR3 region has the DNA TGCGCCAGCAGCCTGGGTCGGGTAGGAGGTAGCACCGGGGAGCTGTTTTTT.

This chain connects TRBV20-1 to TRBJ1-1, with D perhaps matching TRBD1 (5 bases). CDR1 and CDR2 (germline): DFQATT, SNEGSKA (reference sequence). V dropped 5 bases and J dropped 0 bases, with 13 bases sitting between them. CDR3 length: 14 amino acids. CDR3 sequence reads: CSAHGDRMNTEAFF. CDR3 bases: TGCAGTGCTCACGGCGACAGAATGAACACTGAAGCTTTCTTT.

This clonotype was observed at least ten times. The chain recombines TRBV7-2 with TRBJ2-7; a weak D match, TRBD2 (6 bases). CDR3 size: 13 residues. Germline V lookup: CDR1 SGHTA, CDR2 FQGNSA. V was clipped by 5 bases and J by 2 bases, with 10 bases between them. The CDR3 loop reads CASSVSGAYEQYF. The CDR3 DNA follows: TGTGCCAGCAGCGTTAGCGGAGCCTACGAGCAGTACTTC.

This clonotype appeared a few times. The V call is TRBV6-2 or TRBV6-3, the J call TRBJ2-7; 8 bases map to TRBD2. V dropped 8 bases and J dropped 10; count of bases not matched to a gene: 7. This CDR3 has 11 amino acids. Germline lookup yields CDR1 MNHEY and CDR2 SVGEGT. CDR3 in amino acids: CASSGGADQYF. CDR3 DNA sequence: TGTGCCAGCTCCGGGGGGGCTGATCAGTACTTC.

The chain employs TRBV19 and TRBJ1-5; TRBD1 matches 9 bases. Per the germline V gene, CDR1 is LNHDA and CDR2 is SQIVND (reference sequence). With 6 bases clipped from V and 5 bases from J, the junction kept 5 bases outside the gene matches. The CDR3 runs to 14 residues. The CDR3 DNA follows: TGTGCCAGTAGACCCGGGACAGGGCATCAGCCCCAGCATTTT. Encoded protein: CASRPGTGHQPQHF.

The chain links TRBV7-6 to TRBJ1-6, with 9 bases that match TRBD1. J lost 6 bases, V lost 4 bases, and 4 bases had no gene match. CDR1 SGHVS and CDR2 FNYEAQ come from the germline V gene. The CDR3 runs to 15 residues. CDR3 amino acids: CASSSGTGSNSPLHF. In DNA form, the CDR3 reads TGTGCCAGCAGCTCGGGGACAGGGAGTAATTCACCCCTCCACTTT.

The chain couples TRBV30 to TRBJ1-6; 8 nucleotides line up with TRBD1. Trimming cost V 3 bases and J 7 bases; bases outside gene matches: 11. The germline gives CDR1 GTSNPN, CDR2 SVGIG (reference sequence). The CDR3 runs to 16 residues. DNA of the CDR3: TGTGCCTGGAGCCACAAGGACAGGGTGGAAAATTCACCCCTCCACTTT. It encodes CAWSHKDRVENSPLHF.

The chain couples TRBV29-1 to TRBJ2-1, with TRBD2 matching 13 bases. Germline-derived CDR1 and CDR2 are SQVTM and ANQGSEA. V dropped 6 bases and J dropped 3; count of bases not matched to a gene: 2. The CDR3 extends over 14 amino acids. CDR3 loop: CSVRLAGGYNEQFF. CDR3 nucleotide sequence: TGCAGCGTAAGACTAGCGGGAGGCTACAATGAGCAGTTCTTC.

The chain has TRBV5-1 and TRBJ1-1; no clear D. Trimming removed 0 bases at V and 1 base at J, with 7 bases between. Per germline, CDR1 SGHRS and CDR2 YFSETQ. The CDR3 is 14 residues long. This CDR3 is CASSLEPKNTEAFF. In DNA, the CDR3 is TGCGCCAGCAGCTTGGAACCCAAGAACACTGAAGCTTTCTTT.

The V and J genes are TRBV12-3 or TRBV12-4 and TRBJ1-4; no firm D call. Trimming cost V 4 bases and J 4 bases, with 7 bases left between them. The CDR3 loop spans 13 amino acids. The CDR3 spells CASSYQLNEKLFF. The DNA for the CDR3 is TGTGCCAGCAGTTACCAGCTTAATGAAAAACTGTTTTTT.

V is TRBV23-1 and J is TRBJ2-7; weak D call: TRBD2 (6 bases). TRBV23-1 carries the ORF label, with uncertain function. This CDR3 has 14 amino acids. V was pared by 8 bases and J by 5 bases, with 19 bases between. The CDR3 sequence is CASGSPGVADEQYF. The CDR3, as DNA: TGCGCCAGCGGCTCGCCGGGAGTCGCTGACGAGCAGTACTTC.

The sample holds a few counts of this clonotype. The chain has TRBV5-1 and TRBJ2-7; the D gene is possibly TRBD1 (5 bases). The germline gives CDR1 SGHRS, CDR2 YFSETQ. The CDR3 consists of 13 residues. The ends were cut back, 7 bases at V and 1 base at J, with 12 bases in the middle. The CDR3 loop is CASARARSYEQYF. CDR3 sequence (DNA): TGCGCCAGCGCCAGGGCCCGGTCCTACGAGCAGTACTTC.

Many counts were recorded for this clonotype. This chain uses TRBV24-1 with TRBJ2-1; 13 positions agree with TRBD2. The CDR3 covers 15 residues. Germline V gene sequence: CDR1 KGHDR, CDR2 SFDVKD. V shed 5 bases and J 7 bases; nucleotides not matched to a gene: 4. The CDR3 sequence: CATSVGTSGTNEQFF. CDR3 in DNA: TGTGCCACCAGTGTCGGGACTAGCGGGACTAATGAGCAGTTCTTC.

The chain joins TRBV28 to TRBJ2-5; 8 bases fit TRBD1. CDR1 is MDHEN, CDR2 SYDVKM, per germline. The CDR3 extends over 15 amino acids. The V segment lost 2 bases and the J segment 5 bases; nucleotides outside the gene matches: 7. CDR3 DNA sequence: TGTGCCAGCAGTTTAGGGTCAGGGGGCGTTGAGACCCAGTACTTC. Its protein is CASSLGSGGVETQYF.

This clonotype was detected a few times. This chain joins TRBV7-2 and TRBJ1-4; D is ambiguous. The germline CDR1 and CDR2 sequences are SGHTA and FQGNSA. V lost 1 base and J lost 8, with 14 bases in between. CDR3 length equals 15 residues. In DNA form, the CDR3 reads TGTGCCAGCAGCTTAGAGGGAGGATTTAGCGAAAAACTGTTTTTT. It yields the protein CASSLEGGFSEKLFF. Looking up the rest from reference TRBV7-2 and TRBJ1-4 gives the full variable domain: GAGVSQSPSNKVTEKGKDVELRCDPISGHTALYWYRQSLGQGLEFLIYFQGNSAPDKSGLPSDRFSAERTGGSVSTLTIQRTQQEDSAVYLCASSLEGGFSEKLFFGSGTQLSVL.

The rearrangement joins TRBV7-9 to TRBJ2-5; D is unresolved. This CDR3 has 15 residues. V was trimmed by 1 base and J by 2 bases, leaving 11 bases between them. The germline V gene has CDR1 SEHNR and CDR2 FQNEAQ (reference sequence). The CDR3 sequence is CASSLVASQQETQYF. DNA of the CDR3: TGTGCCAGCAGCTTAGTCGCCAGCCAACAAGAGACCCAGTACTTC. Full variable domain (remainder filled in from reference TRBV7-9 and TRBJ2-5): DTGVSQNPRHKITKRGQNVTFRCDPISEHNRLYWYRQTLGQGPEFLTYFQNEAQLEKSRLLSDRFSAERPKGSFSTLEIQRTEQGDSAMYLCASSLVASQQETQYFGPGTRLLVL.

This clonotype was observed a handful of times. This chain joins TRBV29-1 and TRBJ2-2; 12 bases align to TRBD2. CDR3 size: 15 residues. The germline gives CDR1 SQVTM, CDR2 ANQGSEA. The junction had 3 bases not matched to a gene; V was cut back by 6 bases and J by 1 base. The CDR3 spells CSVWTSGENTGELFF. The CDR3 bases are TGCAGCGTATGGACTAGCGGGGAGAACACCGGGGAGCTGTTTTTT.

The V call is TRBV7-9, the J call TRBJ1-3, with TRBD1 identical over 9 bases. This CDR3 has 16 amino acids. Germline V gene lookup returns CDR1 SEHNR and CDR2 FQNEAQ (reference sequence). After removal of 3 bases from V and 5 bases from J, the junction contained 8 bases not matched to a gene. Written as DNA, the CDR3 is TGTGCCAGCAGCTTGGGAAAACAGGGGGCGAGAAACACCATATATTTT. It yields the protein CASSLGKQGARNTIYF.

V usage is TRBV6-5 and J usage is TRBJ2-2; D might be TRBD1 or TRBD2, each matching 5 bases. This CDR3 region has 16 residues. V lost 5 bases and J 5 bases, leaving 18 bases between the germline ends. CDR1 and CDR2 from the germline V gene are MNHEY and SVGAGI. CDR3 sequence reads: CASSNQMGDGTGELFF. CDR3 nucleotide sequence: TGTGCCAGCAGTAACCAGATGGGGGACGGGACCGGGGAGCTGTTTTTT.

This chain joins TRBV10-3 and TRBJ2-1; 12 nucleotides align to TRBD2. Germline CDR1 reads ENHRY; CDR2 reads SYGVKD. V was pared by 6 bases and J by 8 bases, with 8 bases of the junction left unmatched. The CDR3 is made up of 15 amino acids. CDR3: CAISLASGGVYEQFF. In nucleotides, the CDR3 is TGTGCCATCAGCCTGGCTAGCGGGGGGGTATATGAGCAGTTCTTC.